Shown below are 3 T cell receptor beta chains from a single sample sequenced in a study of cytomegalovirus exposure and HLA in healthy donors. The primer mix had 60 Vbeta and 13 Jbeta primers. The table came from immunoSEQ multiplex PCR; TCRdb's copy has only in-frame clones and leaves some out. The sample gives approximately 100,000 clones, about 79% of which show up once; 1.2% is in the top ten. Material for sequencing was PBMCs. These receptors originate from a woman under 30 in good health and CMV-seronegative.

V and J are TRBV18 and TRBJ2-7; 7 bases agree with TRBD2. The J segment lost 5 bases and the V segment lost 6 bases, leaving 10 bases of the junction unmatched. Germline V gives CDR1 KGHSH, CDR2 LQKENI. The CDR3 is made up of 14 amino acids. CDR3 in amino acids: CASSPRLANDEQYF. Written as DNA, the CDR3 is TGTGCCAGCTCCCCAAGACTAGCCAATGACGAGCAGTACTTC. The full variable domain, completed using reference TRBV18 and TRBJ2-7, is NAGVMQNPRHLVRRRGQEARLRCSPMKGHSHVYWYRQLPEEGLKFMVYLQKENIIDESGMPKERFSAEFPKEGPSILRIQQVVRGDSAAYFCASSPRLANDEQYFGPGTRLTVT.

V usage is TRBV9 and J usage is TRBJ2-1; the D gene is possibly TRBD2 (5 bases). This CDR3 has 16 residues. In germline, CDR1 is SGDLS, CDR2 YYNGEE. The V end lost 3 bases, the J end lost 0 bases, and 13 bases lay between the germline ends. The CDR3, as DNA: TGTGCCAGCAGCGGAGAGGGAGAGAGCTCCTACAATGAGCAGTTCTTC. Its translation is CASSGEGESSYNEQFF. The whole variable domain, remainder taken from reference TRBV9 and TRBJ2-1, is DSGVTQTPKHLITATGQRVTLRCSPRSGDLSVYWYQQSLDQGLQFLIQYYNGEERAKGNILERFSAQQFPDLHSELNLSSLELGDSALYFCASSGEGESSYNEQFFGPGTRLTVL.

This chain uses TRBV5-5 with TRBJ1-5; maybe TRBD1 (6 bases). Trimming shortened V by 2 bases and J by 5 bases, and 11 bases separated the two germline ends. The germline gives CDR1 SGHKS, CDR2 YYEKEE (reference sequence). The length of the CDR3 is 14 residues. The CDR3 spells CASSFRDNYQPQHF. CDR3 sequence (DNA): TGTGCCAGCAGCTTCCGGGACAACTATCAGCCCCAGCATTTT.